What follows are 22 T cell receptor beta chains derived from one specimen sequenced in a study of beta chain features in type 1 diabetes. The whole isolated RNA underwent reverse transcription, so sequencing captured expressed TCRB transcripts. Repertoires were generated with immunoSEQ multiplex PCR, while TCRdb's copy carries only in-frame clones and drops some. The table records roughly 400,000 clones, roughly 14% of them present only once. The source material was naive CD4+ T cells from blood. The source is a man aged 30 to 39 in good health.

This clone was detected only a few times. This chain's CDR3 is CSVEDGTGELFF. The DNA of the CDR3 is TGCAGCGTTGAAGATGGAACCGGGGAGCTGTTTTTT. The chain is built from TRBV29-1 and TRBJ2-2; no clear D. The CDR3 runs 12 residues. V was clipped by 0 bases and J by 5 bases, with 4 bases between them. Germline V gives CDR1 SQVTM, CDR2 ANQGSEA.

This clone was seen more than once but under ten times. The chain links TRBV30 to TRBJ1-2; D is ambiguous. Trimming cost V 3 bases and J 2 bases, with 10 bases left between them. CDR1 is GTSNPN and CDR2 is SVGIG in the germline V gene (reference sequence). CDR3 length: 13 residues. In nucleotides, the CDR3 is TGTGCCTGGAGAGTGGGTTCCAACTATGGCTACACCTTC. This translates into CAWRVGSNYGYTF.

V usage is TRBV29-1 and J usage is TRBJ1-4, with 10 bases aligning to TRBD1. Per germline, CDR1 SQVTM and CDR2 ANQGSEA. This CDR3 spans 16 amino acids. With 0 bases clipped from V and 11 bases from J, the junction kept 12 bases outside the gene matches. Here the CDR3 reads CSVEDHVAGTGDKLFF. The CDR3 DNA reads as TGCAGCGTTGAAGACCACGTGGCCGGGACAGGGGATAAACTGTTTTTT.

CDR3 bases: TGCGCCAGCAGCCCAGGGAGCGGCTACACCTTC. Its translation is CASSPGSGYTF. The chain joins TRBV23-1 to TRBJ1-2; a weak D match, TRBD1 (5 bases). TRBV23-1 is assigned to the ORF class and has an uncertain function. There are 11 residues in the CDR3. Trimming removed 6 bases from V and 8 bases from J, with 10 bases in between.

J is TRBJ2-3 and V is TRBV9, with D unresolved. V was trimmed by 7 bases and J by 0 bases, leaving 9 bases between them. The CDR3 covers 13 residues. CDR1 SGDLS and CDR2 YYNGEE come from the germline V gene. CDR3 loop: CASSQASTDTQYF. In nucleotides, the CDR3 is TGTGCCAGCTCCCAAGCAAGCACAGATACGCAGTATTTT.

This clone was counted between two and nine times. The rearrangement joins TRBV14 to TRBJ1-6; maybe TRBD1 (5 bases). The CDR3 is 16 amino acids. Trimming pared 0 bases from V and 7 bases from J, leaving 13 bases between. Germline V gene sequence: CDR1 SGHDN, CDR2 FVKESK. CDR3 bases: TGTGCCAGCAGCCAAGATCTTCAGGGAGGGAATTCACCCCTCCACTTT. This encodes CASSQDLQGGNSPLHF.

Only a few counts were recorded for this clone. This rearrangement joins TRBV5-1 to TRBJ2-7, with D perhaps matching TRBD2 (5 bases). Deletions cut 4 bases from V and 7 bases from J, with 9 bases between. This CDR3 is 11 amino acids long. Germline V lookup: CDR1 SGHRS, CDR2 YFSETQ. CDR3 coding DNA: TGCGCCAGCAGCCCCGGCGGGGAGCAGTACTTC. It is translated as CASSPGGEQYF.

This clone was seen a few times. The chain carries TRBV19 and TRBJ2-3; perhaps D is TRBD1 or TRBD2 (6 bases each). Trimming removed 5 bases from V and 4 bases from J, with 16 bases in between. The CDR3 has 15 residues. Germline CDR1 reads LNHDA; CDR2 reads SQIVND (reference sequence). CDR3 in DNA: TGTGCCAGTAGTCAGCAACGAGGGGGGTCAGATACGCAGTATTTT. Amino acids: CASSQQRGGSDTQYF.

V and J are TRBV4-2 and TRBJ1-1; no reliable D call. Trimming removed 2 bases from V and 7 bases from J, with 8 bases in between. This CDR3 spans 12 amino acids. Looked up from germline, CDR1 is LGHNA and CDR2 is YNFKEQ. As DNA, the CDR3 is TGTGCCAGCAGCCAACCGGCTTTTGAAGCTTTCTTT. Encoded protein: CASSQPAFEAFF.

The J gene is TRBJ1-1, the V gene TRBV29-1; D gene unclear. Germline V gene data show CDR1 as SQVTM and CDR2 as ANQGSEA. The V end was cut by 3 bases, the J end by 1 base, with 9 bases between. The CDR3 loop spans 13 amino acids. In DNA form, the CDR3 reads TGCAGCGTTGATCGGGGAGCGAACACTGAAGCTTTCTTT. Translation: CSVDRGANTEAFF.

In this sample, this clone turned up a few times. This rearrangement joins TRBV2 to TRBJ2-3, with 8 bases identical to TRBD2. CDR3 length equals 15 residues. The trim removed 2 bases at V and 6 bases at J, leaving 7 bases unmatched. Germline CDR1 reads SNHLY; CDR2 reads FYNNEI. The CDR3 bases are TGTGCCAGCAGTGAAAGTAGCGGGGAAGGGGATACGCAGTATTTT. The encoded protein is CASSESSGEGDTQYF. Together with reference TRBV2 and TRBJ2-3, the CDR3 gives the full variable domain: EPEVTQTPSHQVTQMGQEVILRCVPISNHLYFYWYRQILGQKVEFLVSFYNNEISEKSEIFDDQFSVERPDGSNFTLKIRSTKLEDSAMYFCASSESSGEGDTQYFGPGTRLTVL.

This chain joins TRBV5-4 and TRBJ2-1, with 11 bases identical to TRBD2. CDR3 length: 15 amino acids. The junction had 6 bases not matched to a gene; V was cut back by 3 bases and J by 7 bases. Germline V CDR1 and CDR2: SGHNT, YYREEE (reference sequence). The CDR3 DNA reads TGTGCCAGCAGCTCGACTAGCGGGACTATGAATGAGCAGTTCTTC. Translating gives CASSSTSGTMNEQFF.

This clone was recorded a few times. The J gene is TRBJ2-5, the V gene TRBV25-1; D is tentatively TRBD1 or TRBD2 (5 bases each). Germline V gene lookup returns CDR1 MGHDK and CDR2 SYGVNS. Trimming removed 3 bases at V and 2 bases at J, with 7 bases between. The CDR3 spans 13 residues. CDR3: CASSDGGQETQYF. The CDR3 nucleotides read TGTGCCAGCAGTGATGGGGGTCAAGAGACCCAGTACTTC.

This clone occurred a few times. The CDR3 region has the DNA TGTGCCAGCAGCCCCGGGACAGGCCGCCTTGGGCCCCTCCACTTT. As protein: CASSPGTGRLGPLHF. J is TRBJ1-6 and V is TRBV7-2; 8 nucleotides agree with TRBD1. V lost 5 bases and J lost 13; bases outside the gene matches: 13. The germline CDR1 and CDR2 sequences are SGHTA and FQGNSA. This CDR3 contains 15 residues.

V gene TRBV30 combines with J gene TRBJ2-7, with TRBD1 matching 7 bases. V shed 3 bases, J shed 2 bases, and the junction held 7 bases outside the gene matches. Germline CDR1 reads GTSNPN; CDR2 reads SVGIG (reference sequence). This CDR3 has 14 amino acids. The CDR3 bases are TGTGCCTGGAGGCCCTCGGGACAGACCTACGAGCAGTACGTC. Protein: CAWRPSGQTYEQYV.

This chain links TRBV18 with TRBJ2-3; TRBD1 or TRBD2 may be the D gene (6 bases each). Trimming took 5 bases from V and 3 from J, leaving 15 bases between them. The CDR3 is 15 amino acids. Germline-derived CDR1 and CDR2 are KGHSH and LQKENI. The CDR3 spells CASSVQGGGTDTQYF. The CDR3 nucleotides are TGTGCCAGCTCAGTACAGGGAGGTGGTACAGATACGCAGTATTTT.

For this clone: The sample contains more than one DNA sequence encoding this CDR3. This chain uses TRBV5-1 with TRBJ2-5; the match to TRBD2 covers 8 bases. The CDR3 spans 13 residues. Germline V gene data show CDR1 as SGHRS and CDR2 as YFSETQ. V was pared by 0 bases and J by 8 bases, with 3 bases of the junction left unmatched. DNA of the CDR3: TGCGCCAGCAGCTTGGGTACTAGCGGTACCCAGTACTTC. It yields the protein CASSLGTSGTQYF. The whole variable domain, remainder taken from reference TRBV5-1 and TRBJ2-5, is KAGVTQTPRYLIKTRGQQVTLSCSPISGHRSVSWYQQTPGQGLQFLFEYFSETQRNKGNFPGRFSGRQFSNSRSEMNVSTLELGDSALYLCASSLGTSGTQYFGPGTRLLVL.

The chain recombines TRBV7-3 with TRBJ2-1, with D tentatively TRBD2 (6 bases). V was cut by 2 bases and J by 0 bases, with 8 bases left in between. The CDR3 totals 15 residues. The V gene's germline CDR1 is SGHTA and CDR2 FQGTGA. The CDR3 DNA reads as TGTGCCAGCAGCTTAGCGGGACTCTCCTACAATGAGCAGTTCTTC. Protein product: CASSLAGLSYNEQFF.

This clone was seen a few times. The chain employs TRBV4-3 and TRBJ2-7; 8 bases agree with TRBD2. The CDR3 extends over 20 amino acids. CDR1 and CDR2 (germline): LGHNA, YSLEER. The V gene end was trimmed by 4 bases and the J gene end by 0 bases; junction bases not matched to a gene: 20. The CDR3 is CASSRLTWTSLFHSSYEQYV. The CDR3 DNA reads as TGCGCCAGCAGCCGGTTGACCTGGACTAGCCTCTTCCACAGCTCCTACGAGCAGTACGTC.

This clone was detected only a few times. Here the CDR3 DNA reads TGTGCCATCAGTGAGTCAGTAGGTTCCTACAATGAGCAGTTCTTC. It yields the protein CAISESVGSYNEQFF. The chain carries TRBV10-3 and TRBJ2-1; D unresolved. The CDR3 has 15 amino acids. V was trimmed by 0 bases and J by 1 base, leaving 7 bases between them. Germline CDR1 reads ENHRY; CDR2 reads SYGVKD.

In this sample, this clone turned up a few times. The rearrangement uses TRBV6-1 and TRBJ1-4, with TRBD1 matching over 10 bases. Germline V gene sequence: CDR1 MNHNS, CDR2 SASEGT. The CDR3 is made up of 15 amino acids. V shed 3 bases and J 5 bases; nucleotides not matched to a gene: 3. The CDR3 DNA reads TGTGCCAGCAGTGATTGGACAGGGGGGAATGAAAAACTGTTTTTT. Residues: CASSDWTGGNEKLFF.

The genes are TRBV5-1 and TRBJ2-5, with 7 nucleotides matching TRBD2. The CDR3 sequence is 15 residues long. The germline CDR1 and CDR2 sequences are SGHRS and YFSETQ. V lost 4 bases, J lost 1 base, and 7 bases stayed unmatched. The CDR3 protein is CASSRGGTTQETQYF. CDR3 nucleotides: TGCGCCAGCAGCAGGGGCGGGACTACCCAAGAGACCCAGTACTTC. Looking up the rest from reference TRBV5-1 and TRBJ2-5 gives the full variable domain: KAGVTQTPRYLIKTRGQQVTLSCSPISGHRSVSWYQQTPGQGLQFLFEYFSETQRNKGNFPGRFSGRQFSNSRSEMNVSTLELGDSALYLCASSRGGTTQETQYFGPGTRLLVL.